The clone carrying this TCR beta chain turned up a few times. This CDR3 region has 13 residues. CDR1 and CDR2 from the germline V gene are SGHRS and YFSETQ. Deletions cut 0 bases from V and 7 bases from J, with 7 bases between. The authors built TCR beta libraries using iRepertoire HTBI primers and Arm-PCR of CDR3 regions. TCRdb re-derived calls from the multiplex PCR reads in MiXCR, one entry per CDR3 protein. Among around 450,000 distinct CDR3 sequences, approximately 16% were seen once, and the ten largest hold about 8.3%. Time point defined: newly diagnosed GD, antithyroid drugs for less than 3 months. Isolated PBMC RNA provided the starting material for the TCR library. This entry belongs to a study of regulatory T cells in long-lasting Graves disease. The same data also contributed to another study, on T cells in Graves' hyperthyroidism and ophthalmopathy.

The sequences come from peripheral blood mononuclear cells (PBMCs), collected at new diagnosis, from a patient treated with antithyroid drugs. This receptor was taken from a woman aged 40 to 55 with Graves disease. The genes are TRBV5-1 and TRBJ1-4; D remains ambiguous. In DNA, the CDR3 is TGCGCCAGCAGCTTGGAGACCGGTGAAAAACTGTTTTTT. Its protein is CASSLETGEKLFF.